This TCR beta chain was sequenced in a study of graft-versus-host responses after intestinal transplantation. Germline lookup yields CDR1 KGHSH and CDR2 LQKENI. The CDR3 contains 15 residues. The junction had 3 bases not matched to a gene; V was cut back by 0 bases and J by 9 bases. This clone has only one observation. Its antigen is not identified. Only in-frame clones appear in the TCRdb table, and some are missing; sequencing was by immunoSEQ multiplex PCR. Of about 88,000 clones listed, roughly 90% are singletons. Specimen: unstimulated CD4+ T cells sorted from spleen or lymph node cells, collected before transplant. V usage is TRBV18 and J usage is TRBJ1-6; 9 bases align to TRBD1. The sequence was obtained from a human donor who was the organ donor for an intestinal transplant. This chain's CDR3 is CASSPPGTGSSPLHF. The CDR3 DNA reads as TGTGCCAGCTCACCACCGGGGACAGGGTCTTCACCCCTCCACTTT.